The rows below give T cell receptor beta chains drawn from one sample of a study of cytomegalovirus exposure and HLA in healthy donors. The repertoire was sequenced with immunoSEQ multiplex PCR; TCRdb's copy has only in-frame clones and lacks some. The sample holds about 130,000 clones, 79% seen once. The source material was PBMCs. These TCRs come from a male donor in good health and CMV-seronegative. CDR3s include the opening cysteine and the closing phenylalanine or tryptophan. Fields, in order: J gene, V gene, D gene, clone size, CDR3 DNA, CDR3 protein. The D gene is left open where the match is weak. Rows give clone size only sometimes, using once, few, many, or a class for an expanded clone.

TRBJ2-7	TRBV28	TRBD1	once	TGTGCCAGCCTGGGACAGGGCAACTCCTACGAGCAGTACTTC	CASLGQGNSYEQYF
TRBJ2-7	TRBV6-5	TRBD1	few	TGTGCCAGTCAGACGGGACAGTTGCAGTACTTC	CASQTGQLQYF
TRBJ2-3	TRBV19	TRBD2	-	TGTGCCAGTAGTCCAATAGCGGGAAGCACAGATACGCAGTATTTT	CASSPIAGSTDTQYF
TRBJ2-2	TRBV19	-	once	TGTGCCAGTAGCACCAAATTTAGAAGAGGGGGGGCGCAGGGCACCGGGGAGCTGTTTTTT	CASSTKFRRGGAQGTGELFF
TRBJ2-3	TRBV10-3	-	-	TGTGCCATCAGGGACAGCGTTAGCACAGATACGCAGTATTTT	CAIRDSVSTDTQYF
TRBJ1-5	TRBV5-8	-	few	TGTGCCAGCAGCTTTCACGACGGGAATCAGCCCCAGCATTTT	CASSFHDGNQPQHF
TRBJ2-2	TRBV27	-	-	TGTGCCAGCAGTTTAAACAGGGCCGGGGAGCTGTTTTTT	CASSLNRAGELFF
TRBJ2-1	TRBV5-1	TRBD2	-	TGCGCCAGCAGCTCCGGGACTAGCGGGACCGATGAGCAGTTCTTC	CASSSGTSGTDEQFF
TRBJ2-5	TRBV2	-	-	TGTGCCAGCAGCGTTGACAGAGAAGAGACCCAGTACTTC	CASSVDREETQYF
TRBJ2-5	TRBV7-6	TRBD2	-	TGTGCCAGCAGCTTGGGACTAGCCCCTTGGGCCCAGTACTTC	CASSLGLAPWAQYF
TRBJ2-3	TRBV9	-	-	TGTGCCAGCAGCCCGGACTTTTTGCGCCCGTCAGATACGCAGTATTTT	CASSPDFLRPSDTQYF
TRBJ2-1	TRBV5-5	TRBD2	-	TGTGCCAGCAGCTTCACTAGCGGACGTTACAATGAGCAGTTCTTC	CASSFTSGRYNEQFF
TRBJ2-2	TRBV6-6	-	-	TGTGCCAGCAGACGCGAGGGCCCCGGGGAGCTGTTTTTT	CASRREGPGELFF
TRBJ1-1	TRBV5-4	-	-	TGTGCTACCACTCGGGCGGGCGCGGGGACTGAAGCTTTCTTT	CATTRAGAGTEAFF
TRBJ2-5	TRBV7-9	TRBD1	-	TGTGCCAGCAGCCATATCGAAAGACAGGGCCAAGAGACCCAGTACTTC	CASSHIERQGQETQYF